The 22 T cell receptor beta chains presented below share a single source sample, sequenced in a study of blood T cell repertoires in COVID-19 (dated by TCRdb to about 2020). The method behind the library was the immunoSEQ multiplex PCR assay. In its TCRdb copy, this immuneACCESS table keeps in-frame sequences only and misses some clones. Where compared with another copy, unresolved V genes explain less than half of these, and the others have no known cause. For this sample the table gives about 130,000 clones, of which about 85% were detected only once. 4% to 5% of the sample is taken by the ten largest. Source material: peripheral blood. These receptors were collected from an older woman with COVID-19, enrolled during active disease.

This chain uses TRBV9 with TRBJ2-1; 9 nucleotides match TRBD2. Germline V gene sequence: CDR1 SGDLS, CDR2 YYNGEE. The CDR3 sequence is 17 residues long. The V gene end was trimmed by 0 bases and the J gene end by 5 bases; junction bases not matched to a gene: 9. CDR3 nucleotides: TGTGCCAGCAGCGTAGGGTTAGCGGGGGCCATAAACAATGAGCAGTTCTTC. Its translation: CASSVGLAGAINNEQFF.

The V call is TRBV6-5, the J call TRBJ1-3; D unresolved. Trimming removed 4 bases from V and 2 bases from J, with 15 bases in between. Germline V lookup: CDR1 MNHEY, CDR2 SVGAGI. The CDR3 contains 16 residues. The CDR3 reads CASSSPSRSPGNTIYF. The CDR3 DNA sequence: TGTGCCAGCAGTTCCCCCTCCCGCAGTCCTGGAAACACCATATATTTT.

J is TRBJ2-5 and V is TRBV3-1 (or the pseudogene TRBV3-2); 9 bases fit TRBD2. The CDR3 loop spans 15 amino acids. Unmatched junction bases numbered 9, after V lost 1 base and J lost 9 bases. Germline lookup yields CDR1 LGHDT and CDR2 YNNKEL (reference sequence). The CDR3 region is CASSQGLAGQGSQYF. As DNA, the CDR3 is TGTGCCAGCAGCCAAGGCCTAGCGGGGCAAGGGTCCCAGTACTTC.

This clone was seen just once. The chain links TRBV7-6 to TRBJ2-2, with TRBD1 matching 10 bases. Unmatched junction bases numbered 9, after V lost 5 bases and J lost 6 bases. Germline assignment: CDR1 SGHVS and CDR2 FNYEAQ. The CDR3 sequence is 16 residues long. CDR3 sequence reads: CASSAGQGGWAGELFF. The CDR3 DNA reads as TGTGCCAGCAGCGCTGGACAGGGGGGATGGGCCGGGGAGCTGTTTTTT. The entire variable domain, with the rest obtained from reference TRBV7-6 and TRBJ2-2, is as follows: GAGVSQSPRYKVTKRGQDVALRCDPISGHVSLYWYRQALGQGPEFLTYFNYEAQQDKSGLPNDRFSAERPEGSISTLTIQRTEQRDSAMYRCASSAGQGGWAGELFFGEGSRLTVL.

The gene calls are TRBV4-3 and TRBJ1-1, with D perhaps TRBD1 (5 bases). Germline V lookup: CDR1 LGHNA, CDR2 YSLEER. Trimming took 2 bases from V and 5 from J, leaving 15 bases between them. The CDR3 runs 15 residues. DNA of the CDR3: TGCGCCAGCAGCCAAAGCCCCGGGGGGTATACTGAAGCTTTCTTT. This codes for CASSQSPGGYTEAFF.

The chain recombines TRBV9 with TRBJ1-2; tentative D call: TRBD1 (6 bases). The CDR3 runs 15 residues. Trimming took off 3 bases at V and 3 bases at J, with 15 bases between the two ends. Germline V gene lookup returns CDR1 SGDLS and CDR2 YYNGEE. CDR3 nucleotide sequence: TGTGCCAGCAGCGGGACAAACAGGGTCGACTATGGCTACACCTTC. This sequence encodes CASSGTNRVDYGYTF.

As to this clone: Different DNA sequences within this sample yield the same CDR3. The chain joins TRBV28 to TRBJ1-2, with D perhaps TRBD1 (5 bases). CDR3 length: 14 amino acids. CDR1 MDHEN and CDR2 SYDVKM come from the germline V gene. Trimming took off 3 bases at V and 4 bases at J, with 12 bases between the two ends. As DNA, the CDR3 is TGTGCCAGCAGTTTGGGGGGGTCAGGCTATGGCTACACCTTC. Translated: CASSLGGSGYGYTF.

The J gene is TRBJ2-1, the V gene TRBV6-2 or TRBV6-3; the match to TRBD2 covers 8 bases. There are 15 residues in the CDR3. CDR1 is MNHEY, CDR2 SVGEGT, per germline. J gave up 6 bases and V 5 bases, and 9 bases lay outside the gene matches. CDR3 DNA sequence: TGTGCCAGCAGTCTTCGGGGGGGAGGACCCAATGAGCAGTTCTTC. Translating gives CASSLRGGGPNEQFF.

This clone was found a few times. Additional DNA sequences in this sample encode the identical CDR3. The chain combines TRBV10-3 with TRBJ1-5, with D hard to call. With 0 bases removed from V and 1 base from J, the gap between germline ends came to 7 bases. CDR1 ENHRY and CDR2 SYGVKD come from the germline V gene. CDR3 length equals 15 residues. CDR3 DNA: TGTGCCATCAGTGAGTCAGGAGGAAGCAATCAGCCCCAGCATTTT. Translation: CAISESGGSNQPQHF.

The V and J genes are TRBV5-5 and TRBJ1-5; no firm D call. CDR3 length equals 16 residues. Germline assignment: CDR1 SGHKS and CDR2 YYEKEE (reference sequence). V was shortened by 1 base and J by 0 bases, with 11 bases between the two germline ends. In nucleotides, the CDR3 is TGTGCCAGCAGCTTGAGAGGCTTGGATAGCAATCAGCCCCAGCATTTT. Its protein is CASSLRGLDSNQPQHF.

In its sample, this clone was seen a few times. This sequence joins TRBV30 and TRBJ1-6; TRBD1 aligns across 9 bases. CDR1 and CDR2 (germline): GTSNPN, SVGIG (reference sequence). This CDR3 has 15 amino acids. V shed 0 bases and J 7 bases; nucleotides not matched to a gene: 4. The CDR3 coding sequence is TGTGCCTGGAGTGTCGGACAGGGGAAAAATTCACCCCTCCACTTT. Translating it yields CAWSVGQGKNSPLHF.

The genes are TRBV4-3 and TRBJ1-2; maybe TRBD1 (5 bases). CDR1 is LGHNA and CDR2 is YSLEER in the germline V gene. The CDR3 is 16 amino acids. The germline V and J ends were trimmed by 4 bases and 2 bases, with 17 bases remaining between them. CDR3 nucleotides: TGCGCCAGCAGCCGAGCGGGACCGGGTAACAACTATGGCTACACCTTC. Translated, it gives CASSRAGPGNNYGYTF.

There are a few counts of this clone. V is TRBV7-2 and J is TRBJ2-7, with 8 nucleotides matching TRBD1. J lost 5 bases, V lost 5 bases, and 14 bases had no gene match. The CDR3 is made up of 16 amino acids. Germline V gives CDR1 SGHTA, CDR2 FQGNSA. The CDR3 DNA sequence: TGTGCCAGCAGCCTTAGCCGACAGGGGAGATGGGACGAGCAGTACTTC. Translation gives CASSLSRQGRWDEQYF.

The DNA for the CDR3 is TGTGCCAGCAGCGCCCACCGGGAGAATGAGCAGTTCTTC. Protein product: CASSAHRENEQFF. The rearrangement joins TRBV9 to TRBJ2-1; D is possibly TRBD2 (6 bases). The CDR3 extends over 13 amino acids. Germline CDR1 and CDR2: SGDLS and YYNGEE. Trimming cost V 3 bases and J 7 bases, with 11 bases left between them.

Here the CDR3 reads CASSLGSGETGELFF. The CDR3 DNA is TGTGCCAGCAGTTTGGGCAGCGGGGAGACCGGGGAGCTGTTTTTT. This rearrangement joins TRBV6-6 to TRBJ2-2; 7 nucleotides match TRBD2. Germline V gene data show CDR1 as MNHNY and CDR2 as SVGAGI (reference sequence). CDR3 length: 15 amino acids. Trimming removed 4 bases from V and 5 bases from J; junction bases left unmatched: 7.

The chain recombines TRBV7-2 with TRBJ1-2; D is perhaps TRBD1 (6 bases). V lost 2 bases to trimming and J lost 3 bases, with 7 bases between them. Germline V gives CDR1 SGHTA, CDR2 FQGNSA. This CDR3 spans 13 amino acids. The CDR3 loop reads CASSLPGDYGYTF. The CDR3 bases are TGTGCCAGCAGCTTACCAGGGGACTATGGCTACACCTTC.

V and J are TRBV28 and TRBJ2-6; 7 bases map to TRBD1. The germline gives CDR1 MDHEN, CDR2 SYDVKM. Germline trimming cut 2 bases from V and 0 bases from J; bases unmatched to any gene: 1. The CDR3 runs 16 residues. This CDR3 is CASSLPGGSGANVLTF. CDR3 DNA: TGTGCCAGCAGTTTACCAGGGGGCTCTGGGGCCAACGTCCTGACTTTC.

This clone was found once. The chain uses TRBV7-3 and TRBJ1-3; D unclear. The CDR3 consists of 13 residues. CDR1 SGHTA and CDR2 FQGTGA come from the germline V gene. V was pared by 2 bases and J by 5 bases, with 7 bases between. The CDR3, as DNA: TGTGCCAGCAGCTTAGAGCCCAGAAACACCATATATTTT. Translating it yields CASSLEPRNTIYF.

The chain employs TRBV9 and TRBJ2-5; D is possibly TRBD2 (6 bases). Germline values: CDR1 SGDLS, CDR2 YYNGEE. V lost 4 bases and J 5 bases, leaving 21 bases between the germline ends. CDR3 length: 16 residues. The CDR3 sequence: CASSPAGTWGSETQYF. For the CDR3, the DNA is TGTGCCAGCAGCCCAGCCGGGACTTGGGGCTCGGAGACCCAGTACTTC. Filled out from reference TRBV9 and TRBJ2-5, the complete variable domain reads DSGVTQTPKHLITATGQRVTLRCSPRSGDLSVYWYQQSLDQGLQFLIQYYNGEERAKGNILERFSAQQFPDLHSELNLSSLELGDSALYFCASSPAGTWGSETQYFGPGTRLLVL.

The chain uses TRBV30 and TRBJ1-6; 9 bases align to TRBD1. The germline gives CDR1 GTSNPN, CDR2 SVGIG (reference sequence). V was clipped by 5 bases and J by 5 bases; unmatched bases: 7. The CDR3 runs 15 residues. The CDR3 coding sequence is TGTGCCTGGGCCGCCGGGACAGGGAATAATTCACCCCTCCACTTT. Translated: CAWAAGTGNNSPLHF.

This chain joins TRBV28 and TRBJ1-1; D call uncertain. This CDR3 comprises 13 residues. Between the trimmed V and J ends, which lost 7 bases and 4 bases, there was a span of 13 bases. Germline V lookup: CDR1 MDHEN, CDR2 SYDVKM. DNA of the CDR3: TGTGCCAGCACCCTCCGGGGAGGCACTGAAGCTTTCTTT. Translating it yields CASTLRGGTEAFF.

A few counts support this clone. The V and J genes are TRBV24-1 and TRBJ1-2; D not certain. CDR3 length: 13 amino acids. Germline lookup yields CDR1 KGHDR and CDR2 SFDVKD. V lost 5 bases to trimming and J lost 0 bases, with 6 bases between them. CDR3 in amino acids: CATSGRANYGYTF. For the CDR3, the DNA is TGTGCCACCAGTGGGAGAGCTAACTATGGCTACACCTTC.